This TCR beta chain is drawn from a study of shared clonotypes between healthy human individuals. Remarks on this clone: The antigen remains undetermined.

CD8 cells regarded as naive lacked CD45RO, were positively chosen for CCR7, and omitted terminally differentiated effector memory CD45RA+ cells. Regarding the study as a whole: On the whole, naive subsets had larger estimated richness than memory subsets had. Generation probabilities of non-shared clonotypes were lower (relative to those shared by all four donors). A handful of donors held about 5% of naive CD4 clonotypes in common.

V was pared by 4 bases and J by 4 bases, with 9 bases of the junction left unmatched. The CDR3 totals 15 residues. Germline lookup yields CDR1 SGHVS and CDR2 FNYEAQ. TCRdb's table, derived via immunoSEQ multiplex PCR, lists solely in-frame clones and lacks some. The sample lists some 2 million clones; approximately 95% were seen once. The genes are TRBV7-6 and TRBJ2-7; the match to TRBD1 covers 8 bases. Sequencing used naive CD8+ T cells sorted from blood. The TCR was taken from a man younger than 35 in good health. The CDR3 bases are TGTGCCAGCAGCTCTGAAACAGGGGGTGGGTACGAGCAGTACTTC. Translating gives CASSSETGGGYEQYF.